Following are 2 T cell receptor beta chains from one sample sequenced in a study of T cells in Graves' hyperthyroidism and ophthalmopathy. The investigators amplified TCR beta CDR3 regions from RNA transcripts. HTBI primers were used for first-round RT-PCR of the TCR CDR3. TCRdb re-analysed the multiplex PCR reads in MiXCR, keeping a single row per CDR3 protein. The sample holds around 540,000 distinct CDR3 sequences, 15% to 20% seen once. Material for sequencing was blood. Source of these receptors: a young woman with Graves' ophthalmopathy.

This clonotype was observed at least ten times. This rearrangement joins TRBV5-1 to TRBJ2-5; 15 nucleotides line up with TRBD2. Trimming took 5 bases from V and 5 from J; bases not matched to a gene: 4. The CDR3 is 15 residues long. Germline V gives CDR1 SGHRS, CDR2 YFSETQ. CDR3 amino acids: CASRSGLAGGETQYF. CDR3 DNA: TGCGCCAGCAGGTCGGGACTAGCGGGAGGTGAGACCCAGTACTTC.

The genes are TRBV27 and TRBJ2-1; 7 bases line up with TRBD2. Germline CDR1 MNHEY, CDR2 SMNVEV (reference sequence). The CDR3 is 15 residues long. J lost 4 bases, V lost 5 bases, and 8 bases had no gene match. In DNA form, the CDR3 reads TGTGCCAGCAGTCCCCGGGGTAGCGGGTACAATGAGCAGTTCTTC. Amino acids: CASSPRGSGYNEQFF.